The 26 T cell receptor beta chains below come from one sample, sequenced in a study of identical twins. TCRdb processed the 5' RACE reads anew with MiXCR; each CDR3 protein has one entry. The data show 210,000 or so distinct CDR3 sequences, approximately 16% seen once. These data also featured in a second study, about T cells expressing NK-cell markers.

What was sequenced was CD8+ T cells sorted from blood. The source of these receptors is a woman aged 18 to 35 in good health.

In its sample, this clonotype was seen a few times. The J gene is TRBJ1-3, the V gene TRBV12-3 or TRBV12-4, with no clear D. The CDR3 loop spans 15 amino acids. V dropped 3 bases and J dropped 3 bases, with 12 bases sitting between them. CDR3 DNA sequence: TGTGCCAGCAGTTTGATTCCGGGGTTTGGAAACACCATATATTTT. Translated: CASSLIPGFGNTIYF.

The table lists this clonotype with a few counts. This chain connects TRBV20-1 to TRBJ2-1; possible D gene TRBD2, 6 bases. CDR3 length equals 14 residues. Trimming took off 0 bases at V and 9 bases at J, with 15 bases between the two ends. Per the germline V gene, CDR1 is DFQATT and CDR2 is SNEGSKA (reference sequence). CDR3 bases: TGCAGTGCTAGAGATATACGGGAGAGAATTGAGCAGTTCTTC. The encoded protein is CSARDIRERIEQFF.

The chain combines TRBV20-1 with TRBJ2-7, with TRBD1 identical over 10 bases. The CDR3 is made up of 14 amino acids. The V gene end was trimmed by 6 bases and the J gene end by 5 bases; junction bases not matched to a gene: 10. Germline loops: CDR1 DFQATT, CDR2 SNEGSKA (reference sequence). CDR3 coding DNA: TGCAGTGCGACGACCGGGACAGGGGAGAACGAGCAGTACTTC. Its translation is CSATTGTGENEQYF.

The chain is built from TRBV20-1 and TRBJ2-7, with D unresolved. The CDR3 loop spans 12 amino acids. Trimming pared 5 bases from V and 7 bases from J, leaving 15 bases between. CDR1 and CDR2 from the germline V gene are DFQATT and SNEGSKA (reference sequence). The CDR3 coding sequence is TGCAGTGCTGAGATGAATCTGGGGGAGCAGTACTTC. This sequence encodes CSAEMNLGEQYF.

The chain recombines TRBV20-1 with TRBJ2-2; the match to TRBD2 covers 8 bases. V shed 3 bases and J 2 bases; nucleotides not matched to a gene: 5. The length of the CDR3 is 15 residues. Germline V gene lookup returns CDR1 DFQATT and CDR2 SNEGSKA (reference sequence). The CDR3 is CSARVLAGNTGELFF. CDR3 coding DNA: TGCAGTGCTAGGGTTCTAGCGGGCAACACCGGGGAGCTGTTTTTT.

V is TRBV11-2 and J is TRBJ1-1; D not certain. The germline V and J ends were trimmed by 4 bases and 5 bases, with 17 bases remaining between them. CDR3 length equals 15 residues. Germline V gene data show CDR1 as SGHAT and CDR2 as FQNNGV. The CDR3 sequence: CASSSTWGPGTEAFF. The CDR3 DNA reads as TGTGCCAGCAGCTCAACATGGGGTCCGGGGACTGAAGCTTTCTTT. Filled out from reference TRBV11-2 and TRBJ1-1, the complete variable domain reads EAGVAQSPRYKIIEKRQSVAFWCNPISGHATLYWYQQILGQGPKLLIQFQNNGVVDDSQLPKDRFSAERLKGVDSTLKIQPAKLEDSAVYLCASSSTWGPGTEAFFGQGTRLTVV.

The chain links TRBV7-9 to TRBJ2-1; 7 nucleotides match TRBD1. The V and J ends lost 5 bases and 8 bases, in that order; junction bases with no gene match: 3. CDR3 length: 12 amino acids. Germline assignment: CDR1 SEHNR and CDR2 FQNEAQ (reference sequence). The CDR3 is CASSETGDEQFF. DNA for the CDR3: TGTGCCAGCAGCGAAACAGGGGATGAGCAGTTCTTC.

The gene calls are TRBV2 and TRBJ2-2, with D tentatively TRBD2 (6 bases). The CDR3 totals 13 residues. V was cut by 4 bases and J by 6 bases, with 9 bases left in between. Germline lookup yields CDR1 SNHLY and CDR2 FYNNEI. CDR3 sequence reads: CASSGRGPGELFF. DNA of the CDR3: TGTGCCAGCAGTGGGCGGGGACCCGGGGAGCTGTTTTTT.

Ten or more counts support this clonotype. The chain carries TRBV29-1 and TRBJ2-1; tentative D call: TRBD2 (6 bases). This CDR3 region has 14 residues. Germline V gene data show CDR1 as SQVTM and CDR2 as ANQGSEA. The V and J ends lost 2 bases and 2 bases respectively, with 10 bases between them. CDR3 nucleotide sequence: TGCAGCGTTGAATCGGGGGTAACCTACAATGAGCAGTTCTTC. Translation: CSVESGVTYNEQFF.

This clonotype was seen a few times. In DNA, the CDR3 is TGTGCCAGCAGCTTCGCTACCTCCTACGAGCAGTACTTC. It codes for CASSFATSYEQYF. The chain has TRBV7-2 and TRBJ2-7; D is unclear. The CDR3 runs 13 residues. Germline assignment: CDR1 SGHTA and CDR2 FQGNSA. V was trimmed by 3 bases and J by 0 bases, leaving 6 bases between them.

This rearrangement joins TRBV20-1 to TRBJ2-5; maybe TRBD2 (6 bases). Trimming cost V 8 bases and J 3 bases, with 13 bases left between them. Germline V gene data show CDR1 as DFQATT and CDR2 as SNEGSKA (reference sequence). This CDR3 is built from 12 residues. The CDR3 is CSSRENEETQYF. In nucleotides, the CDR3 is TGCAGTTCTCGGGAGAACGAAGAGACCCAGTACTTC.

This clonotype came up a few times. The gene calls are TRBV25-1 and TRBJ1-1; D not resolved. Trimming shortened V by 2 bases and J by 2 bases, and 6 bases separated the two germline ends. There are 13 residues in the CDR3. Germline CDR1 is MGHDK and CDR2 is SYGVNS. The CDR3 sequence is CASSETANTEAFF. CDR3 coding DNA: TGTGCCAGCAGTGAAACAGCTAACACTGAAGCTTTCTTT. Looking up the rest from reference TRBV25-1 and TRBJ1-1 gives the full variable domain: EADIYQTPRYLVIGTGKKITLECSQTMGHDKMYWYQQDPGMELHLIHYSYGVNSTEKGDLSSESTVSRIRTEHFPLTLESARPSHTSQYLCASSETANTEAFFGQGTRLTVV.

The V and J genes are TRBV11-2 and TRBJ2-3; TRBD2 matches 11 bases. Germline CDR1 is SGHAT and CDR2 is FQNNGV. Trimming cost V 2 bases and J 5 bases; bases outside gene matches: 9. CDR3 size: 17 residues. The CDR3 spells CASSLLLAGGLGDTQYF. In nucleotides, the CDR3 is TGTGCCAGCAGCTTATTGCTAGCGGGGGGTTTAGGAGATACGCAGTATTTT.

This chain uses TRBV11-3 with TRBJ2-7, with D perhaps matching TRBD1 or TRBD2 (5 bases each). CDR3 size: 15 residues. V lost 6 bases and J 3 bases, leaving 18 bases between the germline ends. Germline V gives CDR1 SGHNT, CDR2 YENEEA. Here the CDR3 reads CASRETPRGGYEQYF. The DNA for the CDR3 is TGTGCCAGCAGAGAAACCCCCCGGGGCGGCTACGAGCAGTACTTC. Complete variable domain (other parts from reference TRBV11-3 and TRBJ2-7): EAGVVQSPRYKIIEKKQPVAFWCNPISGHNTLYWYLQNLGQGPELLIRYENEEAVDDSQLPKDRFSAERLKGVDSTLKIQPAELGDSAVYLCASRETPRGGYEQYFGPGTRLTVT.

This clonotype was seen a few times. The chain has TRBV6-5 and TRBJ2-2, with D possibly being TRBD1 (5 bases). There are 14 residues in the CDR3. Germline CDR1 is MNHEY and CDR2 is SVGAGI. Trimming took off 4 bases at V and 4 bases at J, with 10 bases between the two ends. CDR3: CASSFSGSTGELFF. CDR3 bases: TGTGCCAGCAGTTTTTCAGGGTCCACCGGGGAGCTGTTTTTT.

The V gene is TRBV6-1, the J gene TRBJ2-5; tentatively, D is TRBD2 (7 bases). The ends were cut back, 6 bases at V and 5 bases at J, with 13 bases in the middle. The CDR3 length is 13 residues. Germline V gene sequence: CDR1 MNHNS, CDR2 SASEGT. In DNA form, the CDR3 reads TGTGCCAGCAGCCCCGGGGGGCAGGAGACCCAGTACTTC. It yields the protein CASSPGGQETQYF.

V and J are TRBV6-1 and TRBJ2-4; TRBD1 aligns across 10 bases. Looked up from germline, CDR1 is MNHNS and CDR2 is SASEGT. Losses at the gene ends were 4 bases for V and 0 bases for J; bases not matched to a gene: 12. The CDR3 consists of 19 residues. The CDR3 here is CASSGHRDRGLLAKNIQYF. The DNA for the CDR3 is TGTGCCAGCAGTGGGCACCGGGACAGGGGACTCCTAGCCAAAAACATTCAGTACTTC.

This clonotype was counted a few times. The rearrangement uses TRBV6-5 and TRBJ2-1; 14 nucleotides align to TRBD2. CDR1 and CDR2 from the germline V gene are MNHEY and SVGAGI. V lost 3 bases to trimming and J lost 7 bases; unmatched junction nucleotides: 8. The CDR3 contains 17 residues. The CDR3 DNA follows: TGTGCCAGCAGTTATTCTTTTGGGACTAGCGGGGGTAATGAGCAGTTCTTC. This codes for CASSYSFGTSGGNEQFF.

This clonotype was seen a few times. The V call is TRBV20-1, the J call TRBJ2-1; D tentatively reads TRBD1 or TRBD2 (5 bases each). Germline assignment: CDR1 DFQATT and CDR2 SNEGSKA (reference sequence). Trimming took off 3 bases at V and 9 bases at J, with 18 bases between the two ends. This CDR3 is 14 amino acids long. CDR3: CSAREYEGTSEQFF. CDR3 nucleotide sequence: TGCAGTGCTAGGGAATACGAGGGGACGAGTGAGCAGTTCTTC.

V gene TRBV21-1 combines with J gene TRBJ2-3; the table names TRBD1, a call not compared with the DNA. TRBV21-1 counts as a pseudogene. The CDR3 has 17 amino acids. The CDR3 here is CASSKGVKRGLPDTQYF. The DNA of the CDR3 is TGTGCCAGCAGCAAAGGGGTGAAAAGGGGGCTCCCAGATACGCAGTATTTT.

The sample holds a few counts of this clonotype. J is TRBJ2-7 and V is TRBV12-3 or TRBV12-4; D perhaps matches TRBD1 (5 bases). Trimming cost V 5 bases and J 3 bases, with 8 bases left between them. The CDR3 runs 12 residues. In nucleotides, the CDR3 is TGTGCCAGCAGTCAGGGAATCTACGAGCAGTACTTC. This gives the protein CASSQGIYEQYF.

The chain carries TRBV5-1 and TRBJ2-7; no clear D gene. With 4 bases removed from V and 3 bases from J, the gap between germline ends came to 14 bases. This CDR3 comprises 14 residues. The germline gives CDR1 SGHRS, CDR2 YFSETQ. CDR3 coding DNA: TGCGCCAGCAGCACTCCCGGATTCAACTACGAGCAGTACTTC. Translating gives CASSTPGFNYEQYF.

This chain connects TRBV6-1 to TRBJ2-7, with D perhaps being TRBD1 or TRBD2 (5 bases each). Trimming cost V 2 bases and J 3 bases, with 14 bases left between them. The CDR3 runs to 15 residues. Germline CDR1 reads MNHNS; CDR2 reads SASEGT. Here the CDR3 reads CASSELRGRYYEQYF. For the CDR3, the DNA is TGTGCCAGCAGTGAACTTCGGGGCAGATACTACGAGCAGTACTTC.

This clonotype was seen a handful of times. This chain links TRBV6-2 or TRBV6-3 with TRBJ2-1; 13 bases are shared with TRBD2. V dropped 5 bases and J dropped 3; count of bases not matched to a gene: 7. This CDR3 has 17 amino acids. CDR1 is MNHEY, CDR2 SVGEGT, per germline. The CDR3, as DNA: TGTGCCAGCAGTAAAGGACTAGCGGGAGTCATCTACAATGAGCAGTTCTTC. Translation: CASSKGLAGVIYNEQFF.

This chain uses TRBV6-2 or TRBV6-3 with TRBJ1-1; weak D call: TRBD1 (6 bases). This CDR3 is built from 16 residues. Trimming shortened V by 8 bases and J by 0 bases, and 19 bases separated the two germline ends. Germline assignment: CDR1 MNHEY and CDR2 SVGEGT. CDR3 region: CASDSGTLNLNTEAFF. The DNA for the CDR3 is TGTGCCAGCGACTCCGGGACATTAAATCTGAACACTGAAGCTTTCTTT.

The V call is TRBV5-1, the J call TRBJ1-1; D gene unclear. Germline values: CDR1 SGHRS, CDR2 YFSETQ. The CDR3 has 12 residues. Trimming stripped 3 bases from V and 7 bases from J, with 10 bases between. This CDR3 is CASSWGGIEAFF. The CDR3, as DNA: TGCGCCAGCAGCTGGGGAGGTATTGAAGCTTTCTTT.